This is a list of T cell receptor beta chains from one sample in a study of T cell responses to AZD1222 COVID-19 vaccine. Generated by immunoSEQ multiplex PCR, the TCRdb table keeps only in-frame clones and is missing some. The sample carries some 66,000 clones, more than 75% recorded once. The source was peripheral blood, collected on day 0 of AZD1222 vaccination. These receptors all come from an adult in good health. CDR3s include the opening cysteine and the closing phenylalanine or tryptophan. D genes are given only for firm matches. Only part of the rows carry a size: once, few, many, or a class if the clone is expanded.

d_call	clone_size	j_call	v_call	cdr3_nt	cdr3_aa
.	.	TRBJ1-4	TRBV19	TGTGCCAGTAGCAGTCCGGGACACCTAACCGAAAAACTGTTTTTT	CASSSPGHLTEKLFF
.	.	TRBJ1-1	TRBV12-3/TRBV12-4	TGTGCCAGCAAAAACTTACAGGGTAAAGCTTTCTTT	CASKNLQGKAFF
.	.	TRBJ1-4	TRBV7-9	TGTGCCAGCAGCTTAGCAGGGGTAGAGGAAAAACTGTTTTTT	CASSLAGVEEKLFF
TRBD1	.	TRBJ2-5	TRBV6-5	TGTGCCAGCAGTCGCAACAGGGGAGAGACCCAGTACTTC	CASSRNRGETQYF
.	.	TRBJ1-1	TRBV10-3	TGTGCCATCAGTGAGTCGTCCCACAGGGTCGGGACTGAAGCTTTCTTT	CAISESSHRVGTEAFF
TRBD1	.	TRBJ1-1	TRBV7-2	TGTGCCAGCAGCTTAGCCTTGCAGGGGGCCTGGAGGACTGAAGCTTTCTTT	CASSLALQGAWRTEAFF
.	.	TRBJ1-6	TRBV28	TGTGCCAGCAGTCTAGGACGGTTTAATTCACCCCTCCACTTT	CASSLGRFNSPLHF
TRBD2	.	TRBJ2-2	TRBV19	TGTGCCAGTAGTATACCGCGGGGGGGCACTCGGACCGGGGAGCTGTTTTTT	CASSIPRGGTRTGELFF
.	.	TRBJ2-7	TRBV30	TGTGCCTGGAGTGTTGGGGAACCCACTGGATACGAGCAGTACTTC	CAWSVGEPTGYEQYF
TRBD1	.	TRBJ1-2	TRBV23-1	TGCGCCAGCAGTCATCCTACAGGGGAGGTAGCCTACACCTTC	CASSHPTGEVAYTF
.	.	TRBJ1-4	TRBV7-6	TGTGCCAGCAGCCCCGCTGTGCGTACAACTAATGAAAAACTGTTTTTT	CASSPAVRTTNEKLFF
TRBD1	.	TRBJ2-5	TRBV3-1/TRBV3-2	TGTGCCAGCAGCCTGTTACAGGGGGCGCGGTGGGAGACCCAGTACTTC	CASSLLQGARWETQYF
.	.	TRBJ2-7	TRBV28	TGTGCCAGCAGTAGAGGTTACTACGAGCAGTACTTC	CASSRGYYEQYF
TRBD2	.	TRBJ2-3	TRBV5-1	TGCGCCAGCAGCAGGCTAGCGGATAGCACAGATACGCAGTATTTT	CASSRLADSTDTQYF
TRBD1	.	TRBJ2-2	TRBV19	TGTGCCAGTACACACACAGGGGTATTCACCGGGGAGCTGTTTTTT	CASTHTGVFTGELFF
.	.	TRBJ2-7	TRBV7-8	TGTGCCAGCAGCTTTTCCCACGGGAGCTCCTACGAGCAGTACTTC	CASSFSHGSSYEQYF
.	.	TRBJ2-4	TRBV12-3/TRBV12-4	TGTGCCAGCAGTTTCCAGGAGATTCAGTGCTTC	CASSFQEIQCF
TRBD2	once	TRBJ2-5	TRBV7-7	TGTGCTAGCAGCTTTGGGACTAGCGGGGGTCTTGAGACCCAGTACTTC	CASSFGTSGGLETQYF
TRBD1	.	TRBJ1-1	TRBV27	TGTGCCACCGGCGGACAGGGGGCAAACGCTTTCTTT	CATGGQGANAFF
.	.	TRBJ2-3	TRBV2	TGTGCCAGTTCGGAGGTAGATACGCAGTATTTT	CASSEVDTQYF
TRBD1	.	TRBJ1-5	TRBV6-5	TGTGCCAGCAGCCTTGACAGGGGGCAGCAGCCCCAGCATTTT	CASSLDRGQQPQHF
.	.	TRBJ2-3	TRBV5-6	TGTGCCAGCAGCTTACTGGTTGAGCAGGCAGATACGCAGTATTTT	CASSLLVEQADTQYF
TRBD1	.	TRBJ2-2	TRBV18	TGTGCCAGCTCACCCGGACAGGGGGGCACCGGGGAGCTGTTTTTT	CASSPGQGGTGELFF
.	.	TRBJ1-1	TRBV19	TGTGCCAGTAGTATAGCGGACAACCGGGCTTTCTTT	CASSIADNRAFF
.	.	TRBJ1-5	TRBV6-5	TGTGCCAGCAGTTACGGGGGGGACGGCAATCAGCCCCAGCATTTT	CASSYGGDGNQPQHF
.	.	TRBJ1-1	TRBV18	TGTGCCAGCTCTATCGGTGGGGAGACTGAAGCTTTCTTT	CASSIGGETEAFF
.	.	TRBJ1-5	TRBV6-1	TGTGCCAGCAGTGAAGCGGACAGCTACAATCAGCCCCAGCATTTT	CASSEADSYNQPQHF
TRBD1	.	TRBJ1-6	TRBV27	TGTGCCAGCAAGGGGGCAGATAATAATTCACCCCTCCACTTT	CASKGADNNSPLHF
TRBD1	.	TRBJ2-4	TRBV19	TGTGCCAGTAGTATAGGAACGGGACAGGGGGGCATTCAGTACTTC	CASSIGTGQGGIQYF
.	.	TRBJ1-5	TRBV3-1/TRBV3-2	TGTGCCAGCAGCCAAGCCGGGACAAGCAATCAGCCCCAGCATTTT	CASSQAGTSNQPQHF
.	.	TRBJ1-6	TRBV6-5	TGTGCCGCCGCCTCGCATGGGAATTCACCCCTCCACTTT	CAAASHGNSPLHF
TRBD1	once	TRBJ1-1	TRBV11-3	TGTGCCAGCAGCTGGACAGGGGAGACTGAAGCTTTCTTT	CASSWTGETEAFF
.	.	TRBJ1-5	TRBV27	TGTGCCAGCAGACCGGACCGGCATCAGCCCCAGCATTTT	CASRPDRHQPQHF
.	.	TRBJ2-1	TRBV5-1	TGCGCCAGTTCGGGGGCCGAGCAGTTCTTC	CASSGAEQFF
.	.	TRBJ2-3	TRBV5-4	TGTGCCAGCAGCTTCGACGGGAGCACAGATACGCAGTATTTT	CASSFDGSTDTQYF
.	.	TRBJ1-2	TRBV19	TGTGCCAGTAGTATAGGAGGGCTGAGGGGCTACACCTTC	CASSIGGLRGYTF
.	.	TRBJ2-7	TRBV7-2	TGTGCCAGCAGCTTAGGAGGCTGGGGCTCCTACGAGCAGTACTTC	CASSLGGWGSYEQYF
.	once	TRBJ1-6	TRBV2	TGTGCCAGCAGTCGCGCCTACCGGAATTCACCCCTCCACTTT	CASSRAYRNSPLHF
.	.	TRBJ2-7	TRBV25-1	TGTGCCAGCAGTGAATATAAAGCCGGACAGTACGAGCAGTACTTC	CASSEYKAGQYEQYF
TRBD1	.	TRBJ1-5	TRBV28	TGTGCCAGCAGTGACAGGGAGGGAGGCAATCAGCCCCAGCATTTT	CASSDREGGNQPQHF
.	.	TRBJ1-5	TRBV30	TGTGCCTGGAGTGTACAAGACAATCAGCCCCAGCATTTT	CAWSVQDNQPQHF
.	.	TRBJ2-2	TRBV5-1	TGCGCCAGCAGCTTGGAAGCCAGCTCGAACACCGGGGAGCTGTTTTTT	CASSLEASSNTGELFF
.	.	TRBJ1-1	TRBV6-5	TGTGCCAGCAGATACCGACAGGTATCGAACACTGAAGCTTTCTTT	CASRYRQVSNTEAFF